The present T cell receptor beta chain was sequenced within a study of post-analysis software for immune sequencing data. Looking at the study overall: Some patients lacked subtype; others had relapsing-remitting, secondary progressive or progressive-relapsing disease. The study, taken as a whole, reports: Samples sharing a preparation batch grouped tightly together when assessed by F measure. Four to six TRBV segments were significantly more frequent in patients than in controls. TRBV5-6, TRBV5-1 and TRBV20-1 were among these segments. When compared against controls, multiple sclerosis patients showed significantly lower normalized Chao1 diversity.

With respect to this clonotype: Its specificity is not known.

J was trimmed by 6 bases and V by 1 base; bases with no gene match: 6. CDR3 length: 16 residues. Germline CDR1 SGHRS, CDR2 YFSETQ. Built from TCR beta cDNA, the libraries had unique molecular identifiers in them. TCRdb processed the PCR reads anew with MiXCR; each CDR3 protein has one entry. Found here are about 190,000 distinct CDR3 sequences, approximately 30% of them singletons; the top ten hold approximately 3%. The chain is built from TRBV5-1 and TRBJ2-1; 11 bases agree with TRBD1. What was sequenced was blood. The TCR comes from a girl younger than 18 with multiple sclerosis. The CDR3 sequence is CASSLKGGTGGNEQFF. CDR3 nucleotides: TGCGCCAGCAGCTTGAAAGGGGGGACAGGGGGCAATGAGCAGTTCTTC.